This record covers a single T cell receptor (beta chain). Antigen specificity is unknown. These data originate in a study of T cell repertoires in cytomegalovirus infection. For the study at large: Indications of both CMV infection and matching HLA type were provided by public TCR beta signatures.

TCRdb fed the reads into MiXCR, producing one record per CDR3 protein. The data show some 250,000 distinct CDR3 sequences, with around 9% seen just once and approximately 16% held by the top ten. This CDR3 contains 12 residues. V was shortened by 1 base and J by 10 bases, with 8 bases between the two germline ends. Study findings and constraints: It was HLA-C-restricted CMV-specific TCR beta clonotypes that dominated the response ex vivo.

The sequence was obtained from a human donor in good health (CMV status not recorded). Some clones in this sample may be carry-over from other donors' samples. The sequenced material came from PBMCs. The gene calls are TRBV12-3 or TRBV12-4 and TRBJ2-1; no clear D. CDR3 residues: CASSLERTEQFF. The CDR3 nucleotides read TGTGCCAGCAGTTTAGAGAGGACCGAGCAGTTCTTC.